Following are 23 T cell receptor beta chains from one sample sequenced in a study of T cell responses to AZD1222 COVID-19 vaccine. The table came from immunoSEQ multiplex PCR; TCRdb's copy has only in-frame clones and leaves some out. The data hold about 150,000 clones, with 92% observed a single time. The material was peripheral blood, obtained 28 days after the second AZD1222 dose. The receptors stem from an adult who received the AZD1222 COVID-19 vaccine.

A few counts support this clone. The rearrangement joins TRBV7-2 to TRBJ1-2; tentatively, D is TRBD1 (5 bases). CDR3 size: 17 residues. CDR1 SGHTA and CDR2 FQGNSA come from the germline V gene. The V gene lost 4 bases and the J gene lost 0 bases, with 18 bases spanning the gap. The CDR3 here is CASSSTATKFANYGYTF. DNA of the CDR3: TGTGCCAGCAGCTCGACAGCCACAAAATTCGCTAACTATGGCTACACCTTC. The full variable domain, in which reference TRBV7-2 and TRBJ1-2 provide the parts outside the CDR3, is GAGVSQSPSNKVTEKGKDVELRCDPISGHTALYWYRQSLGQGLEFLIYFQGNSAPDKSGLPSDRFSAERTGGSVSTLTIQRTQQEDSAVYLCASSSTATKFANYGYTFGSGTRLTVV.

The V call is TRBV7-9, the J call TRBJ2-4; TRBD2 agrees at 13 bases. Germline CDR1 reads SEHNR; CDR2 reads FQNEAQ (reference sequence). The CDR3 contains 17 residues. Trimming at V came to 2 bases and at J to 4 bases, leaving 5 bases not matched to a gene. CDR3 DNA sequence: TGTGCCAGCAGCTTATGGACTAGCGGGAGAGCGAAAAACATTCAGTACTTC. It translates to CASSLWTSGRAKNIQYF.

V and J are TRBV3-1 (or the pseudogene TRBV3-2) and TRBJ2-5; possibly TRBD1 or TRBD2 for D (5 bases each). V lost 3 bases, J lost 5 bases, and 16 bases lay in between. This CDR3 has 15 residues. CDR1 LGHDT and CDR2 YNNKEL come from the germline V gene (reference sequence). CDR3: CASSHGQGSGETQYF. The CDR3 region has the DNA TGTGCCAGCAGCCACGGACAAGGGAGTGGCGAGACCCAGTACTTC.

The chain links TRBV28 to TRBJ1-1, with D unresolved. The CDR3 runs to 15 residues. V lost 5 bases and J lost 5, with 18 bases in between. Germline V CDR1 and CDR2: MDHEN, SYDVKM. The DNA for the CDR3 is TGTGCCAGCAGTGACCCCGGGCTCGGGGTGACTGAAGCTTTCTTT. Translating it yields CASSDPGLGVTEAFF.

CDR3 DNA sequence: TGTGCCAGCAGCCAGGGACAGGGAAAGAATGAAAAACTGTTTTTT. This translates into CASSQGQGKNEKLFF. This rearrangement joins TRBV5-8 to TRBJ1-4, with TRBD1 identical over 9 bases. The CDR3 runs 15 residues. Germline V lookup: CDR1 SGHTS, CDR2 YDEGEE. Trimming took 4 bases from V and 5 from J; bases not matched to a gene: 6.

This chain uses TRBV29-1 with TRBJ2-7, with D perhaps assigned TRBD1 or TRBD2 (5 bases each). V gave up 7 bases and J gave up 3 bases, with 16 bases separating them. The CDR3 is 13 residues long. Germline-derived CDR1 and CDR2 are SQVTM and ANQGSEA. The CDR3 is CSERGLRDYEQYF. In nucleotides, the CDR3 is TGCAGCGAGAGGGGTTTGAGGGACTACGAGCAGTACTTC.

The rearrangement uses TRBV6-2 or TRBV6-3 and TRBJ1-6; D is undetermined. The CDR3 is 12 amino acids. Trimming pared 6 bases from V and 8 bases from J, leaving 8 bases between. Germline V gene sequence: CDR1 MNHEY, CDR2 SVGEGT. CDR3 sequence: CASSAFYSPLHF. CDR3 in DNA: TGTGCCAGCAGCGCGTTCTATTCACCCCTCCACTTT.

The rearrangement links TRBV24-1 to TRBJ1-5; D is undetermined. Germline assignment: CDR1 KGHDR and CDR2 SFDVKD. The CDR3 sequence is 11 residues long. Trimming stripped 7 bases from V and 3 bases from J, with 3 bases between. As DNA, the CDR3 is TGTGCCACCAGCGACAATCAGCCCCAGCATTTT. This codes for CATSDNQPQHF.

V usage is TRBV7-4 and J usage is TRBJ2-5; D gene uncertain. Trimming removed 4 bases from V and 2 bases from J, with 17 bases in between. This CDR3 spans 16 amino acids. Per germline, CDR1 SGHVT and CDR2 SQSDAQ. The CDR3: CASSSPVERKQETQYF. The CDR3 DNA reads TGTGCCAGCAGCTCACCGGTGGAACGCAAGCAAGAGACCCAGTACTTC.

The rearrangement links TRBV28 to TRBJ2-7; 7 bases agree with TRBD1. V was pared by 6 bases and J by 6 bases, with 11 bases of the junction left unmatched. CDR1 and CDR2 (germline): MDHEN, SYDVKM. The CDR3 is 14 amino acids. CDR3 sequence: CASSRGHRGSEQYF. DNA for the CDR3: TGTGCCAGCAGCCGAGGGCACAGGGGTTCCGAGCAGTACTTC. Supplemented by reference TRBV28 and TRBJ2-7, the full variable domain reads DVKVTQSSRYLVKRTGEKVFLECVQDMDHENMFWYRQDPGLGLRLIYFSYDVKMKEKGDIPEGYSVSREKKERFSLILESASTNQTSMYLCASSRGHRGSEQYFGPGTRLTVT.

The rearrangement joins TRBV6-5 to TRBJ1-2, with 10 bases that match TRBD1. The CDR3 consists of 15 residues. Germline CDR1 is MNHEY and CDR2 is SVGAGI. The V gene end was trimmed by 5 bases and the J gene end by 9 bases; junction bases not matched to a gene: 12. CDR3: CASSRPGQGFLSYTF. Written as DNA, the CDR3 is TGTGCCAGCAGTAGGCCGGGACAGGGGTTTCTCAGCTACACCTTC.

The V gene is TRBV7-2, the J gene TRBJ2-1; D is unclear. This CDR3 contains 16 residues. Germline CDR1 reads SGHTA; CDR2 reads FQGNSA. V lost 5 bases, J lost 2 bases, and 16 bases lay in between. CDR3 region: CASSPRGARAYNEQFF. The CDR3 region has the DNA TGTGCCAGCAGCCCGCGAGGTGCCCGAGCCTACAATGAGCAGTTCTTC.

The rearrangement links TRBV25-1 to TRBJ1-2, with D tentatively TRBD1 (5 bases). CDR1 and CDR2 (germline): MGHDK, SYGVNS. The CDR3 totals 15 residues. V was trimmed by 5 bases and J by 4 bases, leaving 17 bases between them. CDR3 residues: CASSLTGYPRYGYTF. The CDR3 DNA sequence: TGTGCCAGCAGTCTAACAGGCTATCCTCGCTATGGCTACACCTTC.

This chain connects TRBV11-2 to TRBJ2-1, with 9 bases identical to TRBD2. Germline V CDR1 and CDR2: SGHAT, FQNNGV. Trimming at V came to 8 bases and at J to 0 bases, leaving 5 bases not matched to a gene. The CDR3 loop spans 15 amino acids. CDR3 bases: TGTGCCAGCTACCGCGGGGGGGGCTCCTACAATGAGCAGTTCTTC. Protein: CASYRGGGSYNEQFF.

The sample holds a few counts of this clone. This chain uses TRBV12-3 or TRBV12-4 with TRBJ1-2, with D maybe TRBD1 (5 bases). The CDR3 runs to 13 residues. Trimming cost V 3 bases and J 7 bases, with 12 bases left between them. CDR3 loop: CASSFQGAGGYTF. The CDR3 nucleotides are TGTGCCAGCAGTTTTCAAGGGGCTGGTGGCTACACCTTC.

The chain couples TRBV6-5 to TRBJ1-1; the D is unclear. With 6 bases removed from V and 8 bases from J, the gap between germline ends came to 10 bases. The CDR3 contains 11 residues. Germline assignment: CDR1 MNHEY and CDR2 SVGAGI. This CDR3 is CASRWSREAFF. CDR3 DNA sequence: TGTGCCAGCAGATGGAGCAGAGAAGCTTTCTTT.

This clone was observed a single time. V is TRBV12-5 and J is TRBJ2-3, with unresolved D. Trimming cost V 2 bases and J 0 bases, with 9 bases left between them. This CDR3 spans 15 amino acids. Looked up from germline, CDR1 is LGHNT and CDR2 is FRNRAP. CDR3: CASGLKGRSTDTQYF. CDR3 DNA sequence: TGTGCTAGTGGTTTGAAAGGTAGGAGCACAGATACGCAGTATTTT.

This clone was observed once. The CDR3 nucleotides are TGTGCCAGCAGCGTAGCAGCGGGAGCCGGGGCAGATACGCAGTATTTT. It specifies CASSVAAGAGADTQYF. The chain recombines TRBV9 with TRBJ2-3; 8 nucleotides agree with TRBD2. Germline values: CDR1 SGDLS, CDR2 YYNGEE. V dropped 0 bases and J dropped 4; count of bases not matched to a gene: 7. The CDR3 loop spans 16 amino acids.

The rearrangement joins TRBV5-6 to TRBJ2-7, with D maybe TRBD1 (6 bases). CDR3 length: 11 residues. Germline V gene data show CDR1 as SGHDT and CDR2 as YYEEEE. Trimming removed 8 bases from V and 5 bases from J, with 11 bases in between. This CDR3 is CASQQGHEQYF. The DNA of the CDR3 is TGTGCCAGTCAACAGGGCCACGAGCAGTACTTC.

This chain connects TRBV2 to TRBJ2-3; 11 nucleotides line up with TRBD1. Losses at the gene ends were 6 bases for V and 1 base for J; bases not matched to a gene: 3. This CDR3 spans 15 amino acids. The V gene's germline CDR1 is SNHLY and CDR2 FYNNEI. CDR3: CASSMGQGGTDTQYF. The CDR3 nucleotides read TGTGCCAGCAGCATGGGACAGGGGGGCACAGATACGCAGTATTTT.

The chain's CDR3 is CASSPAPSIGGTEAFF. For the CDR3, the DNA is TGTGCCAGCAGCCCCGCACCCTCGATAGGGGGGACTGAAGCTTTCTTT. The rearrangement links TRBV3-1 (or the pseudogene TRBV3-2) to TRBJ1-1, with D tentatively TRBD1 (6 bases). CDR1 and CDR2 (germline): LGHDT, YNNKEL (reference sequence). This CDR3 has 16 amino acids. Between the trimmed V and J ends, which lost 4 bases and 5 bases, there was a span of 20 bases.

The CDR3 nucleotides are TGTGCCACCTGCGACACCGTGAACACTGAAGCTTTCTTT. This encodes CATCDTVNTEAFF. The chain is built from TRBV19 and TRBJ1-1; no clear D. Germline V lookup: CDR1 LNHDA, CDR2 SQIVND (reference sequence). Trimming pared 10 bases from V and 0 bases from J, leaving 12 bases between. This CDR3 comprises 13 residues. Full variable domain (missing parts from reference TRBV19 and TRBJ1-1): DGGITQSPKYLFRKEGQNVTLSCEQNLNHDAMYWYRQDPGQGLRLIYYSQIVNDFQKGDIAEGYSVSREKKESFPLTVTSAQKNPTAFYLCATCDTVNTEAFFGQGTRLTVV.

The chain couples TRBV27 to TRBJ2-2; 8 positions match TRBD2. From germline, CDR1 is MNHEY and CDR2 SMNVEV (reference sequence). This CDR3 comprises 16 residues. J lost 6 bases, V lost 4 bases, and 10 bases had no gene match. DNA for the CDR3: TGTGCCAGCAGTTGGGAGCCGGGACTAGGGGCCGGGGAGCTGTTTTTT. Amino acid sequence: CASSWEPGLGAGELFF.